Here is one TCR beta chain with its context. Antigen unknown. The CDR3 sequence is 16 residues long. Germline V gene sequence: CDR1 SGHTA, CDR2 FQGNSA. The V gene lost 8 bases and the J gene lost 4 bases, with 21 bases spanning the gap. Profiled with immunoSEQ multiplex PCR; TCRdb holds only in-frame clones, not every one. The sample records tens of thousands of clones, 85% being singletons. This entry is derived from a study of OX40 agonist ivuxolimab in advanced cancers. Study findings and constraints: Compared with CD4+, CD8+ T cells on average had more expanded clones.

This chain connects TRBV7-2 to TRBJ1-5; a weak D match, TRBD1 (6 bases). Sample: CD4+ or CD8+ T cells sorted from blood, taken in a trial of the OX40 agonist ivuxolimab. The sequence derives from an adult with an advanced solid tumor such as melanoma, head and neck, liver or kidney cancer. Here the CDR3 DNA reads TGTGCCAGCGCATTACGGAGGGGGGGCGGGAATCAGCCCCAGCATTTT. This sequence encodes CASALRRGGGNQPQHF.